Listed here are 20 T cell receptor beta chains from one sample, sequenced in a study of T cell repertoires and HLA-DP antigens. These receptors lack a known antigen. The data were produced by immunoSEQ multiplex PCR, yet TCRdb's version contains in-frame clones alone and is incomplete. The sample holds roughly 120,000 clones; approximately 92% are singletons and the top ten take about 0.27%. Input material: CD4+ T cells from PBMCs. The receptors shown here come from a woman under 30 in good health and CMV-seronegative.

The DNA for the CDR3 is TGTGCCAGCAGCTTGGTGAGGGGGCGTACTGAAGCTTTCTTT. Translated, it gives CASSLVRGRTEAFF. The chain combines TRBV5-4 with TRBJ1-1; 7 nucleotides align to TRBD1. The CDR3 spans 14 residues. Germline assignment: CDR1 SGHNT and CDR2 YYREEE (reference sequence). V lost 0 bases to trimming and J lost 5 bases; unmatched junction nucleotides: 4.

The V call is TRBV12-2, the J call TRBJ1-5. TRBV12-2 is shown as a pseudogene. This CDR3 is built from 16 residues. CDR3 bases: TGTGCAAGTCGCTTAGCGCTCGGGGACGGGAATCAGCCCCAGCATTTT. Translated: CASRLALGDGNQPQHF.

This clone has a single count. J is TRBJ1-1 and V is TRBV6-5; possibly TRBD1 for D (6 bases). Trimming cost V 1 base and J 1 base, with 7 bases left between them. The germline gives CDR1 MNHEY, CDR2 SVGAGI. There are 14 residues in the CDR3. CDR3 loop: CASSYLQGNTEAFF. The CDR3 region has the DNA TGTGCCAGCAGTTACTTACAGGGGAACACTGAAGCTTTCTTT.

J is TRBJ1-6 and V is TRBV7-8, with TRBD1 as a possible D gene (5 bases). Per the germline V gene, CDR1 is SGHVS and CDR2 is FQNEAQ. This CDR3 region has 16 residues. V dropped 1 base and J dropped 9 bases, with 16 bases sitting between them. The CDR3 bases are TGTGCCAGCAGCTTAGGGGCAGGGCGTATGGGTTCACCCCTCCACTTT. This codes for CASSLGAGRMGSPLHF. The full variable domain, its missing parts supplied by reference TRBV7-8 and TRBJ1-6, is GAGVSQSPRYKVAKRGQDVALRCDPISGHVSLFWYQQALGQGPEFLTYFQNEAQLDKSGLPSDRFFAERPEGSVSTLKIQRTQQEDSAVYLCASSLGAGRMGSPLHFGNGTRLTVT.

The V and J genes are TRBV5-4 and TRBJ2-5; the D gene is possibly TRBD2 (6 bases). The germline V gene encodes CDR1 SGHNT and CDR2 YYREEE (reference sequence). This CDR3 is 14 amino acids long. The ends were cut back, 6 bases at V and 4 bases at J, with 16 bases in the middle. This CDR3 reads CASNKKGLGETQYF. The CDR3 nucleotides are TGTGCCAGCAACAAAAAGGGACTGGGAGAGACCCAGTACTTC. The full variable domain, completed using reference TRBV5-4 and TRBJ2-5, is ETGVTQSPTHLIKTRGQQVTLRCSSQSGHNTVSWYQQALGQGPQFIFQYYREEENGRGNFPPRFSGLQFPNYSSELNVNALELDDSALYLCASNKKGLGETQYFGPGTRLLVL.

Remarks on this clone: No DNA is shown, since the ends of the CDR3 on it are uncertain; the CDR3 is the one TCRdb lists. The chain combines TRBV11-2 with TRBJ2-7. CDR1 SGHAT and CDR2 FQNNGV come from the germline V gene. The CDR3 adds up to 11 amino acids, both ends counted. The CDR3 is CASSTSGRQYV.

V gene TRBV7-2 combines with J gene TRBJ2-3; 7 bases fit TRBD1. V was pared by 5 bases and J by 0 bases, with 8 bases of the junction left unmatched. CDR3 size: 16 residues. CDR1 and CDR2 (germline): SGHTA, FQGNSA. The DNA of the CDR3 is TGTGCCAGCAGCCCTTGGGACAGAAAGAGCACAGATACGCAGTATTTT. Translated, it gives CASSPWDRKSTDTQYF. Filled out from reference TRBV7-2 and TRBJ2-3, the complete variable domain reads GAGVSQSPSNKVTEKGKDVELRCDPISGHTALYWYRQSLGQGLEFLIYFQGNSAPDKSGLPSDRFSAERTGGSVSTLTIQRTQQEDSAVYLCASSPWDRKSTDTQYFGPGTRLTVL.

In its sample, this clone was seen once. The V call is TRBV9, the J call TRBJ2-2; tentatively, D is TRBD1 or TRBD2 (5 bases each). CDR3 length: 16 residues. The germline V and J ends were trimmed by 2 bases and 2 bases, with 13 bases remaining between them. Germline CDR1 and CDR2: SGDLS and YYNGEE. The CDR3 region is CASSVRGVANTGELFF. The CDR3, as DNA: TGTGCCAGCAGCGTTAGAGGGGTAGCAAACACCGGGGAGCTGTTTTTT.

The chain employs TRBV30 and TRBJ1-6, with D perhaps matching TRBD1 (6 bases). Germline-derived CDR1 and CDR2 are GTSNPN and SVGIG (reference sequence). Trimming took off 5 bases at V and 7 bases at J, with 21 bases between the two ends. The CDR3 contains 16 residues. CDR3 in DNA: TGTGCCTGGGACCCATTAGGGGGGGAGGGGAATTCACCCCTCCACTTT. Amino acids: CAWDPLGGEGNSPLHF.

This clone was detected only once. J is TRBJ1-2 and V is TRBV4-1; tentatively, D is TRBD1 (5 bases). The CDR3 runs to 15 residues. CDR1 and CDR2 (germline): MGHRA, YSYEKL. The V end lost 1 base, the J end lost 8 bases, and 17 bases lay between the germline ends. CDR3 bases: TGCGCCAGCAGCCAAGCGACCAGGGTGTCAAGGGGCTACACCTTC. Amino acid sequence: CASSQATRVSRGYTF.

The rearrangement uses TRBV7-2 and TRBJ1-5; 7 nucleotides align to TRBD1. Germline V gene data show CDR1 as SGHTA and CDR2 as FQGNSA. V lost 1 base to trimming and J lost 6 bases; unmatched junction nucleotides: 3. The CDR3 consists of 14 residues. The CDR3 DNA reads as TGTGCCAGCAGCTTAGGAGGGGGCACTCAGCCCCAGCATTTT. It yields the protein CASSLGGGTQPQHF.

V usage is TRBV7-3 and J usage is TRBJ1-1; D may be TRBD1 (6 bases). Germline lookup yields CDR1 SGHTA and CDR2 FQGTGA. The CDR3 spans 16 residues. The V and J ends lost 5 bases and 0 bases respectively, with 16 bases between them. CDR3 amino acids: CASSPVGGAMNTEAFF. For the CDR3, the DNA is TGTGCCAGCAGCCCAGTCGGGGGGGCAATGAACACTGAAGCTTTCTTT.

This chain links TRBV28 with TRBJ2-1; D remains unclear. The CDR3 sequence is 13 residues long. Trimming removed 5 bases at V and 10 bases at J, with 15 bases between. Germline V gene data show CDR1 as MDHEN and CDR2 as SYDVKM. CDR3 in DNA: TGTGCCAGCAGTCCCCCTAAGTGGCTGGAGCAGTTCTTC. It encodes CASSPPKWLEQFF. The entire variable domain, with the rest obtained from reference TRBV28 and TRBJ2-1, is as follows: DVKVTQSSRYLVKRTGEKVFLECVQDMDHENMFWYRQDPGLGLRLIYFSYDVKMKEKGDIPEGYSVSREKKERFSLILESASTNQTSMYLCASSPPKWLEQFFGPGTRLTVL.

The gene calls are TRBV20-1 and TRBJ2-7; possibly TRBD2 for D (6 bases). V was cut by 3 bases and J by 9 bases, with 12 bases left in between. Germline lookup yields CDR1 DFQATT and CDR2 SNEGSKA (reference sequence). The CDR3 runs 11 residues. This CDR3 reads CSASRGGWQYV. CDR3 DNA: TGCAGTGCTAGCCGGGGAGGTTGGCAGTACGTC.

The gene calls are TRBV28 and TRBJ2-7; 12 bases line up with TRBD1. Per the germline V gene, CDR1 is MDHEN and CDR2 is SYDVKM. The V segment lost 6 bases and the J segment 3 bases; nucleotides outside the gene matches: 9. The CDR3 sequence is 16 residues long. The CDR3: CASRPRGQGAIYEQYV. CDR3 bases: TGTGCCAGCAGGCCTAGGGGACAGGGGGCAATCTACGAGCAGTACGTC.

The rearrangement joins TRBV4-3 to TRBJ1-2, with D uncertain. CDR3 size: 13 residues. The V end was cut by 0 bases, the J end by 7 bases, with 9 bases between. Germline lookup yields CDR1 LGHNA and CDR2 YSLEER. CDR3 DNA: TGCGCCAGCAGCCAAGACGCCTGGGCTGGCTACACCTTC. Translated: CASSQDAWAGYTF.

This chain uses TRBV5-1 with TRBJ1-2; no clear D gene. Looked up from germline, CDR1 is SGHRS and CDR2 is YFSETQ. The CDR3 sequence is 13 residues long. V was shortened by 4 bases and J by 3 bases, with 10 bases between the two germline ends. The CDR3 sequence is CASSMDGDYGYTF. CDR3 nucleotides: TGCGCCAGCAGCATGGACGGCGACTATGGCTACACCTTC.

The V gene is TRBV28, the J gene TRBJ2-3; D call uncertain. Trimming left V 2 bases short and J 0 bases short, with 9 bases between. CDR3 length: 15 residues. Per germline, CDR1 MDHEN and CDR2 SYDVKM. The CDR3 coding sequence is TGTGCCAGCAGTTTAGTTCCAACTAGCACAGATACGCAGTATTTT. It specifies CASSLVPTSTDTQYF.

The CDR3 sequence is CASSQDAGLAGRTDTQYF. For the CDR3, the DNA is TGCGCCAGCAGCCAAGATGCAGGCCTAGCGGGACGCACAGATACGCAGTATTTT. This chain links TRBV4-1 with TRBJ2-3, with 9 bases matching TRBD2. Germline V lookup: CDR1 MGHRA, CDR2 YSYEKL. Trimming at V came to 0 bases and at J to 1 base, leaving 8 bases not matched to a gene. This CDR3 has 18 amino acids.

The chain links TRBV15 to TRBJ2-3, with 10 bases matching TRBD2. The CDR3 has 18 residues. The germline CDR1 and CDR2 sequences are LNHNV and YYDKDF (reference sequence). Unmatched junction bases numbered 11, after V lost 0 bases and J lost 5 bases. The CDR3 region is CATSRDRLRLAGLDTQYF. CDR3 in DNA: TGTGCCACCAGCAGAGATCGTTTGAGACTAGCGGGCCTAGATACGCAGTATTTT.